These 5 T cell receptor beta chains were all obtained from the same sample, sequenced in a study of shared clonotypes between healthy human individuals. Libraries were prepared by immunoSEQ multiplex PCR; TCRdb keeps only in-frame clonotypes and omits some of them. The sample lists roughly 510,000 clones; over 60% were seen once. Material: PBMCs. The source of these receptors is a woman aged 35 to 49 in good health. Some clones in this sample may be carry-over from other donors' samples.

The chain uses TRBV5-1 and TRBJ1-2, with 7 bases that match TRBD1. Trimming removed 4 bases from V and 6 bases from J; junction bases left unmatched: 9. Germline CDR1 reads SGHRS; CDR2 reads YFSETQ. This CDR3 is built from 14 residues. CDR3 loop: CASSGHRGEDGYTF. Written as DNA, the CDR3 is TGCGCCAGCAGCGGCCACAGGGGTGAGGATGGCTACACCTTC.

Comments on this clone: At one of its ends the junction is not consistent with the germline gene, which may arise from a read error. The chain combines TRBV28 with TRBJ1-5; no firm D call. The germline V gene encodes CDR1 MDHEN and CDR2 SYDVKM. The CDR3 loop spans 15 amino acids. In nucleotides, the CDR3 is TGTGCCAGCAGTTTGGTGACAACTAGCAATCGGCCCCAGCATTTT. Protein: CASSLVTTSNRPQHF.

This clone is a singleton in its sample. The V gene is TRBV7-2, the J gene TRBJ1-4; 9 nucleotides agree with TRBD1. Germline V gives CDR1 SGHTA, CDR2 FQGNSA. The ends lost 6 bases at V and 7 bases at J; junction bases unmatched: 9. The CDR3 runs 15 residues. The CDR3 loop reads CASSLMGQGVEKLFF. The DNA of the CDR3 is TGTGCCAGCAGTTTGATGGGACAGGGTGTTGAAAAACTGTTTTTT.

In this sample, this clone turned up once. CDR3 residues: CASSFGTSGQETQYF. The CDR3 DNA is TGTGCCAGCAGTTTTGGGACTAGCGGCCAAGAGACCCAGTACTTC. The chain uses TRBV27 and TRBJ2-5, with 11 bases fitting TRBD2. CDR3 size: 15 residues. Per the germline V gene, CDR1 is MNHEY and CDR2 is SMNVEV (reference sequence). Trimming cost V 3 bases and J 1 base; bases outside gene matches: 1.

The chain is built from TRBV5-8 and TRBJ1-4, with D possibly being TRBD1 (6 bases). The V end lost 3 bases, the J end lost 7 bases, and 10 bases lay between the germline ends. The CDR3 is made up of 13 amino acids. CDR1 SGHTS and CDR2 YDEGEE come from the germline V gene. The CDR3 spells CASSYRTVEKLFF. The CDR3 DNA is TGTGCCAGCAGCTACCGGACAGTTGAAAAACTGTTTTTT. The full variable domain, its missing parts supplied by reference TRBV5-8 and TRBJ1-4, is EAGVTQSPTHLIKTRGQQATLRCSPISGHTSVYWYQQALGLGLQFLLWYDEGEERNRGNFPPRFSGRQFPNYSSELNVNALELEDSALYLCASSYRTVEKLFFGSGTQLSVL.